Listed here is a single T cell receptor (beta chain). This sample stems from a study of blood T cell repertoires in COVID-19. As for the study in general: Samples of COVID-19 (acute and convalescent) were obtained from the United States, Italy and Spain. PBMCs, B-cell-depleted T cells, or T cells provided the cDNA or gDNA that made up the material.

Germline CDR1 is MGHDK and CDR2 is SYGVNS. CDR3 length equals 14 residues. The ends were cut back, 4 bases at V and 1 base at J, with 11 bases in the middle. Original methodology: Estimation of nucleated cell counts relied on the amplification of reference gene primers. Measured with immunoSEQ multiplex PCR; TCRdb has only the in-frame clones, and not every one. V and J calls and clone size are given by that table; D and trimming were obtained from the DNA. The data hold tens of thousands of clones, with around 80% observed a single time. This sequence originates from a man aged 55 to 70 with acute or convalescent COVID-19. This chain uses TRBV25-1 with TRBJ2-7; possibly TRBD1 for D (6 bases). The specimen sequenced was peripheral blood. The CDR3 DNA is TGTGCCAGCAGTGCGGACAGAGGATCCTACGAGCAGTACTTC. It yields the protein CASSADRGSYEQYF.